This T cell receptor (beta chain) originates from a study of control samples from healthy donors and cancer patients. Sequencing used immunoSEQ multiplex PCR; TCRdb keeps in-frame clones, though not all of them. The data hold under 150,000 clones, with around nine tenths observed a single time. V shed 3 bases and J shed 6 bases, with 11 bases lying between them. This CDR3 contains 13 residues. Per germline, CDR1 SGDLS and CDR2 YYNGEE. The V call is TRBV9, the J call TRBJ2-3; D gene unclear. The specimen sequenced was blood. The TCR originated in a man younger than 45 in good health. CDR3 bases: TGTGCCAGCAGCGGGAGTACCCGGGATACGCAGTATTTT. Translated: CASSGSTRDTQYF.